These 19 T cell receptor beta chains came from one sample sequenced in a study of cytomegalovirus exposure and HLA in healthy donors. A multiplex PCR was run with 60 Vbeta primers and 13 Jbeta primers. Sequenced by immunoSEQ multiplex PCR; TCRdb stores in-frame clones only, minus some. The data contain approximately 160,000 clones, around 78% of them seen just once; the ten biggest clones take up around 1%. Sequenced material: PBMCs. The receptors were gathered from a woman between 40 and 50 years old in good health and CMV-seronegative.

The J gene is TRBJ1-5, the V gene TRBV5-8; D is uncertain. Germline loops: CDR1 SGHTS, CDR2 YDEGEE. CDR3 length: 14 amino acids. Deletions cut 0 bases from V and 2 bases from J, with 6 bases between. For the CDR3, the DNA is TGTGCCAGCAGCTTGGATAGCGGCAATCAGCCCCAGCATTTT. Protein sequence: CASSLDSGNQPQHF.

The V and J genes are TRBV15 and TRBJ2-1, with 7 bases that match TRBD2. Germline values: CDR1 LNHNV, CDR2 YYDKDF (reference sequence). V trimming: 0 bases; J trimming: 13 bases; junction bases outside the gene matches: 9. The CDR3 loop spans 14 amino acids. The CDR3 DNA reads TGTGCCACCAGCAGAGATTTGGCGGGGGTCAGCCAGTTCTTC. Residues: CATSRDLAGVSQFF.

The chain employs TRBV30 and TRBJ2-1; D perhaps matches TRBD2 (5 bases). This CDR3 comprises 17 residues. V lost 0 bases and J lost 4, with 19 bases in between. Germline assignment: CDR1 GTSNPN and CDR2 SVGIG (reference sequence). The CDR3 DNA follows: TGTGCCTGGAGTGTACGTCCCCCGCGGGTACTTTACAATGAGCAGTTCTTC. This encodes CAWSVRPPRVLYNEQFF.

CDR3: CSFQLVGGNTIYF. The CDR3 coding sequence is TGCAGCTTTCAACTGGTCGGTGGAAACACCATATATTTT. The V and J genes are TRBV29-1 and TRBJ1-3; D is unclear. Germline CDR1 and CDR2: SQVTM and ANQGSEA. The CDR3 is made up of 13 amino acids. Between the trimmed V and J ends, which lost 8 bases and 3 bases, there was a span of 14 bases.

The genes are TRBV7-9 and TRBJ2-5; TRBD1 aligns across 9 bases. This CDR3 is 15 amino acids long. Germline CDR1 SEHNR, CDR2 FQNEAQ (reference sequence). J lost 5 bases, V lost 1 base, and 5 bases had no gene match. CDR3 in amino acids: CASSLDPGQGETQYF. The CDR3, as DNA: TGTGCCAGCAGCTTAGATCCCGGACAGGGGGAGACCCAGTACTTC.

The table lists this clone with a count of one. This chain's CDR3 is CASSGTGYEQYF. For the CDR3, the DNA is TGTGCCAGCAGTGGAACCGGCTACGAGCAGTACTTC. The V call is TRBV6-1, the J call TRBJ2-7; D is uncertain. Germline V lookup: CDR1 MNHNS, CDR2 SASEGT. This CDR3 has 12 amino acids. Trimming removed 4 bases from V and 3 bases from J, with 7 bases in between.

V gene TRBV5-1 combines with J gene TRBJ2-7, with 8 bases that match TRBD2. The V gene's germline CDR1 is SGHRS and CDR2 YFSETQ. This CDR3 region has 15 residues. With V trimmed by 4 bases and J by 7 bases, 13 bases remained unmatched. The CDR3 region is CASSPTGTSSFEQYF. CDR3 DNA sequence: TGCGCCAGCAGCCCCACCGGGACTAGTTCGTTTGAGCAGTACTTC.

The chain employs TRBV5-6 and TRBJ1-6; possible D gene TRBD1, 6 bases. Per germline, CDR1 SGHDT and CDR2 YYEEEE. V was clipped by 0 bases and J by 8 bases, with 15 bases between them. The CDR3 loop spans 16 amino acids. The CDR3: CASSLGGPSRDSPLHF. Written as DNA, the CDR3 is TGTGCCAGCAGCTTGGGGGGGCCTTCCCGCGATTCACCCCTCCACTTT.

The chain combines TRBV27 with TRBJ2-1; 14 nucleotides match TRBD2. V trimming: 5 bases; J trimming: 8 bases; junction bases outside the gene matches: 5. Looked up from germline, CDR1 is MNHEY and CDR2 is SMNVEV (reference sequence). The CDR3 sequence is 15 residues long. This CDR3 reads CASSEGLAGADEQFF. CDR3 sequence (DNA): TGTGCCAGCAGTGAGGGACTAGCGGGAGCGGATGAGCAGTTCTTC.

The CDR3 region is CASSATTSGRMKTQYF. CDR3 DNA sequence: TGTGCCAGCAGTGCAACGACTAGCGGGAGGATGAAGACCCAGTACTTC. The rearrangement uses TRBV28 and TRBJ2-5; the match to TRBD2 covers 13 bases. The germline V gene encodes CDR1 MDHEN and CDR2 SYDVKM. CDR3 length: 16 residues. The trim removed 5 bases at V and 6 bases at J, leaving 9 bases unmatched.

The gene calls are TRBV19 and TRBJ2-2; no reliable D call. CDR1 is LNHDA, CDR2 SQIVND, per germline (reference sequence). V was trimmed by 1 base and J by 0 bases, leaving 3 bases between them. The CDR3 spans 14 residues. The CDR3 sequence: CASSIAANTGELFF. In DNA form, the CDR3 reads TGTGCCAGTAGTATAGCGGCGAACACCGGGGAGCTGTTTTTT.

This clone turned up a few times. This chain joins TRBV5-4 and TRBJ1-6, with TRBD1 matching 9 bases. Germline V gene data show CDR1 as SGHNT and CDR2 as YYREEE (reference sequence). This CDR3 comprises 16 residues. V was clipped by 4 bases and J by 7 bases; unmatched bases: 9. The chain's CDR3 is CASSLGGQGVNSPLHF. In DNA form, the CDR3 reads TGTGCCAGCAGCCTTGGGGGACAGGGCGTGAATTCACCCCTCCACTTT.

The J gene is TRBJ1-5, the V gene TRBV27, with D maybe TRBD1 (5 bases). Trimming removed 6 bases from V and 7 bases from J, with 13 bases in between. Germline-derived CDR1 and CDR2 are MNHEY and SMNVEV (reference sequence). CDR3 size: 13 residues. This CDR3 is CASSPSRGQPQHF. The CDR3 DNA reads TGTGCCAGCAGCCCCAGTAGGGGCCAGCCCCAGCATTTT.

The chain links TRBV5-1 to TRBJ1-6; no firm D call. Trimming removed 5 bases at V and 13 bases at J, with 19 bases between. CDR1 and CDR2 from the germline V gene are SGHRS and YFSETQ. The CDR3 extends over 14 amino acids. CDR3 in DNA: TGCGCCAGCAGTCCTGGACGGGAGGGCGTGCCCCTCCACTTT. It translates to CASSPGREGVPLHF.

The rearrangement uses TRBV7-2 and TRBJ2-5; 13 nucleotides match TRBD2. Trimming took 5 bases from V and 10 from J; bases not matched to a gene: 10. Per germline, CDR1 SGHTA and CDR2 FQGNSA. This CDR3 comprises 15 residues. The CDR3 loop reads CASSQLAGGLGGQYF. DNA for the CDR3: TGTGCCAGCAGCCAACTAGCGGGAGGGCTGGGCGGCCAGTACTTC.

Turning to this clone: The germline gene is not matched at one end of the junction; a read error may be the cause. V and J are TRBV30 and TRBJ1-4; D gene ambiguous. Per the germline V gene, CDR1 is GTSNPN and CDR2 is SVGIG (reference sequence). This CDR3 is 14 amino acids long. The CDR3 nucleotides read TGTGCCTGGGGTGTTGATGACTCCAATGAAAAACTGTTTTTT. It specifies CAWGVDDSNEKLFF.

The V and J genes are TRBV4-1 and TRBJ2-3; 8 bases agree with TRBD2. The CDR3 covers 15 residues. Trimming at V came to 4 bases and at J to 4 bases, leaving 7 bases not matched to a gene. From germline, CDR1 is MGHRA and CDR2 YSYEKL. CDR3 in DNA: TGCGCCAGCAGCCCGGGACTAGGTTTGGCAGATACGCAGTATTTT. This sequence encodes CASSPGLGLADTQYF.

The chain couples TRBV5-1 to TRBJ1-3; D ambiguous. The CDR3 sequence is 15 residues long. V was trimmed by 5 bases and J by 4 bases, leaving 16 bases between them. Per germline, CDR1 SGHRS and CDR2 YFSETQ. CDR3 nucleotides: TGCGCCAGCAGGGTGACGGGAGCGTCCGGAAACACCATATATTTT. Protein product: CASRVTGASGNTIYF. The whole variable domain, remainder taken from reference TRBV5-1 and TRBJ1-3, is KAGVTQTPRYLIKTRGQQVTLSCSPISGHRSVSWYQQTPGQGLQFLFEYFSETQRNKGNFPGRFSGRQFSNSRSEMNVSTLELGDSALYLCASRVTGASGNTIYFGEGSWLTVV.

The chain carries TRBV5-4 and TRBJ1-2; 9 nucleotides agree with TRBD1. The CDR3 is made up of 16 amino acids. Germline V gene sequence: CDR1 SGHNT, CDR2 YYREEE (reference sequence). V dropped 5 bases and J dropped 7; count of bases not matched to a gene: 15. The CDR3 nucleotides are TGTGCCAGCAGACCGATGGGGACAGGGTTGGAGTCTGGCTACACCTTC. Translated, it gives CASRPMGTGLESGYTF.